This TCR beta chain came from a study of blood T cell repertoires in COVID-19. With regard to this clone: A junction boundary mismatches the germline segment, possibly from a read error.

From germline, CDR1 is SSHAT and CDR2 FNYEAQ (reference sequence). CDR3 length: 15 residues. Original processing methods: From reference gene primer amplification, estimates of nucleated cell counts were derived. Using immunoSEQ multiplex PCR, the repertoire was profiled, and TCRdb retains in-frame clones only, with some absent. The V and J calls and clone size were taken over from that table, and D and trimming were inferred from the DNA. The sample carries over 150,000 clones, 80% to 90% recorded once. Input material: peripheral blood. The chain carries TRBV7-7 and TRBJ2-1, with D possibly being TRBD2 (5 bases). The TCR was taken from a man younger than 35 who had recovered from COVID-19. CDR3 nucleotide sequence: TGTGCTAGCAGCCCGGACTCCAACTCCTACAATGAGCAGTTCTTC. It yields the protein CASSPDSNSYNEQFF.